This TCR beta chain was documented in a study of siplizumab effects on memory and regulatory T cells (dated by TCRdb to the late 2010s). About the investigation overall: The effect of the anti-CD2 antibody siplizumab on alloreactive T-cell subsets was examined in allogeneic mixed lymphocyte reactions constructed from human PBMCs.

Reading the germline V gene gives CDR1 SGHRS and CDR2 YFSETQ. The CDR3, from cysteine to phenylalanine, totals 14 residues. Left in the record is the CDR3 DNA by itself, 42 bases read in frame from the first base. V is shortened by 0 bases, J by 1 base, and the region joining them spans 7 bases. TCRbeta CDR3 sequencing was performed on sorted unstimulated T cells and on proliferating T cells recovered from mixed lymphocyte reactions. Fresh whole blood from more than 9 HLA-typed healthy donors served as the source for isolating PBMCs. Findings and caveats that apply to the study as a whole: Siplizumab significantly lowered the cumulative frequency of alloreactive sequences that could be traced to unstimulated CD4+ memory T cells. Among mappable alloreactive CD4+ clones, an average Treg-derived fraction of over 60% was observed with siplizumab, compared with roughly 28% in control reactions. Unstimulated naive T cells appeared more diverse than memory T cells, and naive cells seemed to contribute substantially to the alloresponse. Because sequences below about 10^-5 frequency were poorly captured, only a minor fraction of alloreactive clones could be mapped to unstimulated subsets. About 80-96% of proliferating CD4+ or CD8+ clones could not be given a naive or memory phenotype. Whether proliferating Tregs from siplizumab cultures actually had suppressive function was not functionally confirmed.

Concerning this clone itself: What this receptor recognizes is not known. Base qualities are not at hand, and no much larger clone is one base apart.

Preparation of the library involved the immunoSEQ multiplex PCR assay. About 10^5 TCR templates per sample were assayed by the deep sequencing platform. Genomic DNA extracted from sorted T cells was used for TCRbeta CDR3 sequencing. On the authors' methods: The R programming language was used for clonal analysis of the TCRbeta CDR3 data. Alloreactive CD4+ and CD8+ clones were defined by comparing unstimulated samples with post-reaction CFSE-low samples. Regulatory or non-regulatory origin of alloreactive CD4+ clones was assigned by matching sequences to the sorted unstimulated Treg and non-Treg repertoires. Entries here come from immuneACCESS through TCRdb and include only in-frame sequences with V and J called. Some clones fail to appear in such tables; in the studies checked, an unresolved V gene covers under half of the shortfall, and the cause of the remainder is unknown. The V and J calls and the clone size are those of that table, but D and trimming were determined from the DNA. The sample table lists approximately 100,000 clones, more than 85% of them with a count of one. The ten biggest clones cover approximately 2.7% of the sample.

The TCR originated in a human donor in good health. Some clones in this sample may be carry-over from other donors' samples. Material for sequencing was CD4+ T cells sorted from blood. The sequence links TRBV5-1 to TRBJ1-1; the D gene remains uncertain. The DNA reads as follows: TGCGCCAGCAGCTTGGTTGCCGAGAACACTGAAGCTTTCTTT. Its coded protein is CASSLVAENTEAFF.